This T cell receptor (beta chain) is from a study of OX40 agonist ivuxolimab in advanced cancers. Notes on the research overall: Ivuxolimab, which targeted the costimulatory receptor OX40 (CD134), was an agonistic, fully human IgG2 monoclonal antibody. Intravenous ivuxolimab was administered to patients every 2 weeks at six dose levels: 0.01, 0.1, 0.3, 1.5, 3 and 10 mg/kg. Of the roughly 51 patients in dose escalation, around 20 had hepatocellular carcinoma, about 15 had melanoma, 9 had renal cell carcinoma and 9 had head and neck cancer. In the dose-escalation cohort, around four fifths of patients were male, and the mean age was 60 years with a range of about 20 to 79. Prior anti-PD-1, anti-PD-L1 or anti-CTLA-4 therapy was permitted, and checkpoint inhibitors had been received by 30% to 40% of dose-escalation patients. Partial responses occurred in three dose-escalation patients: two with cutaneous melanoma and one with hepatocellular carcinoma. Peripheral TCRbeta sequencing aimed to test whether ivuxolimab altered TCR sequence diversity and caused clonal T-cell expansion. The paper covers the monotherapy dose-escalation part of the phase I ivuxolimab trial, which included N ≈ 52 patients. Here is what the overall study found, with its caveats: In partial responders in the 0.1-3.0 mg/kg groups, normalized peripheral clonal expansion was found to be among the lowest, especially among CD8+ T cells. At doses of 0.1 to 3.0 mg/kg, clonal expansion of both CD4+ and CD8+ T cells in blood was seen between baseline and week 6. The antigen specificity of the peripheral T cells that underwent clonal expansion was not determined. Low levels of normalized T-cell clonal expansion were also seen in some patients who did not respond. On average, CD8+ T cells showed more expanded clones than CD4+ T cells after ivuxolimab.

Details on this clone: It lacks a known antigen. No per-base quality is available; no much larger clone lies one base away.

The trial excluded patients who had a history of autoimmune disease or who were on systemic immunosuppression. Peripheral blood for TCR sequencing was drawn from every dose cohort at baseline, at cycle 4 day 1 and at cycle 7 day 1. The samples were drawn from a first-in-human, open-label, multicenter phase I dose-escalation trial of ivuxolimab. Adults with locally advanced or metastatic melanoma, renal cell carcinoma, hepatocellular carcinoma or head and neck squamous cell carcinoma were enrolled in the trial. Before TCR sequencing, CD4+ T cells and CD8+ T cells were sorted from peripheral blood as separate populations. The germline ends are 20 bases apart after V is trimmed by 5 bases and J by 4 bases. The CDR3 measures 15 amino acids from cysteine to phenylalanine. The DNA shown is the 45-base CDR3, in frame from base 1. CDR1 and CDR2 were assigned from the germline V gene as SQVTM and ANQGSEA.

Genomic DNA was isolated from the sorted cells so that the TCRbeta CDR3 region could be sequenced. The immunoSEQ Assay was used to sequence the TCRbeta CDR3 regions. The table comes from immuneACCESS by way of TCRdb, which keeps in-frame sequences with V and J called. Part of the clones is missing from these tables; in studies checked, under half for an unresolved V gene and the rest for unknown reasons. This sample is represented by about 72,000 clones; 81% of them were singletons. The ten top clones hold 5% of the sample. Material: CD4+ or CD8+ T cells sorted from blood, obtained in a trial of the OX40 agonist ivuxolimab. The V and J segments used are TRBV29-1 and TRBJ1-2; TRBD1 could be the D gene, as 5 bases match. The sequence derives from an adult with an advanced solid tumor such as melanoma, head and neck, liver or kidney cancer. For the CDR3, the sequence is CSVKAVRGRGYGYTF. The nucleotide sequence is TGCAGCGTTAAAGCGGTTAGGGGCAGAGGCTATGGCTACACCTTC.